Below, 8 T cell receptor beta chains from the same sample are listed, as sequenced in a study of CD8 T cells in Susac syndrome. It was with random hexamers that 0.5 to 1 ug RNA was reverse transcribed. TCRdb re-called the immunoSEQ multiplex PCR reads with MiXCR, one entry per CDR3 protein. The data contain over 150,000 distinct CDR3 sequences, roughly 95% of them singletons. Sequenced material: CD4+ T cells from PBMCs. These receptors all come from a human donor with Susac syndrome.

This clonotype was counted once. This chain connects TRBV29-1 to TRBJ1-1; the D is unclear. This CDR3 contains 12 residues. The V gene's germline CDR1 is SQVTM and CDR2 ANQGSEA. V lost 5 bases, J lost 4 bases, and 11 bases lay in between. CDR3 region: CSVLVPTTEAFF. The CDR3 nucleotides are TGCAGCGTTTTAGTCCCGACCACTGAAGCTTTCTTT.

The count of this clonotype is one. V and J are TRBV5-1 and TRBJ2-7; tentatively, D is TRBD1 (6 bases). The V gene's germline CDR1 is SGHRS and CDR2 YFSETQ. Trimming removed 0 bases at V and 3 bases at J, with 7 bases between. The CDR3 totals 13 residues. CDR3: CASSLEGVYEQYF. The DNA for the CDR3 is TGCGCCAGCAGCTTGGAGGGGGTCTACGAGCAGTACTTC.

The chain combines TRBV30 with TRBJ2-5; a weak D match, TRBD2 (6 bases). CDR3 length: 13 residues. Trimming removed 3 bases at V and 5 bases at J, with 13 bases between. Germline lookup yields CDR1 GTSNPN and CDR2 SVGIG (reference sequence). CDR3 loop: CAWSGGTRETQYF. The CDR3 nucleotides are TGTGCCTGGAGCGGAGGGACGCGGGAGACCCAGTACTTC.

The CDR3: CSVELGGDEQFF. The CDR3 nucleotides are TGCAGCGTTGAACTCGGGGGGGATGAGCAGTTCTTC. The chain is built from TRBV29-1 and TRBJ2-1; 8 positions agree with TRBD2. Germline CDR1 SQVTM, CDR2 ANQGSEA. There are 12 residues in the CDR3. Unmatched junction bases numbered 2, after V lost 2 bases and J lost 8 bases.

V usage is TRBV5-4 and J usage is TRBJ2-7; 13 bases line up with TRBD2. This CDR3 comprises 13 residues. Germline V gene data show CDR1 as SGHNT and CDR2 as YYREEE (reference sequence). V shed 0 bases, J shed 11 bases, and the junction held 2 bases outside the gene matches. CDR3 in amino acids: CASSLELAGGEYF. DNA of the CDR3: TGTGCCAGCAGCTTGGAACTAGCGGGAGGGGAGTACTTC.

This clonotype is a singleton in its sample. The gene calls are TRBV30 and TRBJ1-1; 8 bases match TRBD1. The J segment lost 0 bases and the V segment lost 4 bases, leaving 4 bases of the junction unmatched. This CDR3 has 14 amino acids. Germline assignment: CDR1 GTSNPN and CDR2 SVGIG (reference sequence). For the CDR3, the DNA is TGTGCCTGGAACAGACAGGGGCTGAACACTGAAGCTTTCTTT. This encodes CAWNRQGLNTEAFF.

About this clonotype: It is likely a read error, because the conserved phenylalanine at the end of the CDR3 is missing. No DNA is shown, since the ends of the CDR3 on it are uncertain; the CDR3 is the one TCRdb lists. J is TRBJ1-1 and V is TRBV6-6. Per the germline V gene, CDR1 is MNHNY and CDR2 is SVGAGI (reference sequence). The CDR3 has 11 amino acids, counting both end residues. Here the CDR3 reads CASSGSSQMDI.

The chain recombines TRBV12-3 or TRBV12-4 with TRBJ2-1, with TRBD2 as a possible D gene (6 bases). The CDR3 loop spans 14 amino acids. The V end lost 3 bases, the J end lost 7 bases, and 13 bases lay between the germline ends. The CDR3 is CASSFLAWGNEQFF. As DNA, the CDR3 is TGTGCCAGCAGTTTCCTAGCGTGGGGGAATGAGCAGTTCTTC.